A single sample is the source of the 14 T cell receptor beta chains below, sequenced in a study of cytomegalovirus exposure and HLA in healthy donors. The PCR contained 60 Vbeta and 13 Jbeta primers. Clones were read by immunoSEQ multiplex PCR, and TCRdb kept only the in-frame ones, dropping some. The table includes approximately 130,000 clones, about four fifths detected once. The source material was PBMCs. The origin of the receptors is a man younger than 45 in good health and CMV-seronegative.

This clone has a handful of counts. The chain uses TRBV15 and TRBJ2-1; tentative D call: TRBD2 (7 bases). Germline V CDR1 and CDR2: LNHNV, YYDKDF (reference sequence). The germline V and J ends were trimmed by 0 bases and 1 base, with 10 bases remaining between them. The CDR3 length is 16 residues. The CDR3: CATSREGRGSYNEQFF. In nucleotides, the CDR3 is TGTGCCACCAGCAGAGAGGGGAGGGGGTCCTACAATGAGCAGTTCTTC.

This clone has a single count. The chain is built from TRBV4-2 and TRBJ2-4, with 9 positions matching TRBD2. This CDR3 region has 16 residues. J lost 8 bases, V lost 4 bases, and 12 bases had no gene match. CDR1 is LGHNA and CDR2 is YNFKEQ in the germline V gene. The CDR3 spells CASSPRLAGARDIQYF. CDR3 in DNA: TGTGCCAGCAGCCCAAGGTTAGCGGGAGCAAGGGACATTCAGTACTTC.

For the CDR3, the DNA is TGTGCCATCAGTCCCACAAGTTTGCGTGCGGGAGAGTACGAGCAGTACTTC. It is translated as CAISPTSLRAGEYEQYF. The J gene is TRBJ2-7, the V gene TRBV10-3, with TRBD2 identical over 7 bases. Germline values: CDR1 ENHRY, CDR2 SYGVKD. V gave up 5 bases and J gave up 4 bases; unmatched junction bases: 17. CDR3 length equals 17 residues.

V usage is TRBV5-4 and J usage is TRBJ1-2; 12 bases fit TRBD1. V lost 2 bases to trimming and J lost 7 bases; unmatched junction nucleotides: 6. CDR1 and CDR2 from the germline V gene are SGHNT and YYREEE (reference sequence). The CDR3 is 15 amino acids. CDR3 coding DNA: TGTGCCAGCAGCTTAGGGACAGGGGGCGCGGTTGGCTACACCTTC. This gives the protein CASSLGTGGAVGYTF.

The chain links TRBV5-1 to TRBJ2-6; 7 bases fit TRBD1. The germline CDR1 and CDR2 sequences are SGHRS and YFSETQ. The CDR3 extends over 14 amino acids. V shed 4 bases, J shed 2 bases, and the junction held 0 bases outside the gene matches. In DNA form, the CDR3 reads TGCGCCAGCAGCGGACAGGCTGGGGCCAACGTCCTGACTTTC. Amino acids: CASSGQAGANVLTF.

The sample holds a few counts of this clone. The CDR3 region has the DNA TGTGCCAGCAGCTTAGTGGGACAGGGGACAGATACGCAGTATTTT. Translating it yields CASSLVGQGTDTQYF. The chain recombines TRBV7-2 with TRBJ2-3; 10 bases match TRBD1. This CDR3 comprises 15 residues. Germline CDR1 is SGHTA and CDR2 is FQGNSA. The J segment lost 3 bases and the V segment lost 1 base, leaving 1 base of the junction unmatched. Together with reference TRBV7-2 and TRBJ2-3, the CDR3 gives the full variable domain: GAGVSQSPSNKVTEKGKDVELRCDPISGHTALYWYRQSLGQGLEFLIYFQGNSAPDKSGLPSDRFSAERTGGSVSTLTIQRTQQEDSAVYLCASSLVGQGTDTQYFGPGTRLTVL.

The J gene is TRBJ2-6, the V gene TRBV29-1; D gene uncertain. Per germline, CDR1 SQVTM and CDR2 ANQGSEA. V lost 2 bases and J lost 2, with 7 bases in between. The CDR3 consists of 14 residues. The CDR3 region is CSVENSPGANVLTF. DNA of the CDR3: TGCAGCGTTGAAAACTCTCCTGGGGCCAACGTCCTGACTTTC.

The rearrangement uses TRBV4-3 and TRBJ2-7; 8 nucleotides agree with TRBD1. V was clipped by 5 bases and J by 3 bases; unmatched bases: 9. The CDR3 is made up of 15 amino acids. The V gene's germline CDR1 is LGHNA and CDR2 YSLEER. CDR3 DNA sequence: TGCGCCAGCAGCTCATATAGGGGGACAGGCTACGAGCAGTACTTC. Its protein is CASSSYRGTGYEQYF.

In DNA, the CDR3 is TGTGCCAGCAGTCCCCACGGTGAAAAACTGTTTTTT. It is translated as CASSPHGEKLFF. The V gene is TRBV6-5, the J gene TRBJ1-4; D unresolved. Looked up from germline, CDR1 is MNHEY and CDR2 is SVGAGI. This CDR3 is built from 12 residues. Trimming took 5 bases from V and 7 from J, leaving 8 bases between them.

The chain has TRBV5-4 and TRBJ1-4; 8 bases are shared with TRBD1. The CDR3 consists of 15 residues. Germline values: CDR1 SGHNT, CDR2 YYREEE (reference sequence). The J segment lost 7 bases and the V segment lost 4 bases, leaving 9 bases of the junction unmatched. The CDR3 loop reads CASSRTGQALEKLFF. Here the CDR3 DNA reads TGTGCCAGCAGCAGAACGGGACAGGCCCTTGAAAAACTGTTTTTT.

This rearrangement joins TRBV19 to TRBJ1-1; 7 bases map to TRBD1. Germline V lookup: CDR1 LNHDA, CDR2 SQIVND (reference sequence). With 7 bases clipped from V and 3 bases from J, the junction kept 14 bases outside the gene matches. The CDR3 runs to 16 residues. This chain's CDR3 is CASKPPLRQGYTEAFF. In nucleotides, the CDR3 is TGTGCCAGTAAGCCCCCCCTAAGACAGGGCTACACTGAAGCTTTCTTT.

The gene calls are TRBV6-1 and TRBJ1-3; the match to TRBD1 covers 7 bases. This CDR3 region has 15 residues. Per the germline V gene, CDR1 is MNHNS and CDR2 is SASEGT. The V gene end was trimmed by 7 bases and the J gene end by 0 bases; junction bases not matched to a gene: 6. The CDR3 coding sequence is TGTGCCAGCAAGGGGGGACAGAGCTCTGGAAACACCATATATTTT. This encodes CASKGGQSSGNTIYF.

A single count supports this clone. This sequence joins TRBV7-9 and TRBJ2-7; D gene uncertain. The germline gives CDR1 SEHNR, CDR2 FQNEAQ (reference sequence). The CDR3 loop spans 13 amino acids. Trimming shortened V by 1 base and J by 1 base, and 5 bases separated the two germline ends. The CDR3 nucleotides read TGTGCCAGCAGCTTAGTCCTTTCCTACGAGCAGTACTTC. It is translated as CASSLVLSYEQYF.

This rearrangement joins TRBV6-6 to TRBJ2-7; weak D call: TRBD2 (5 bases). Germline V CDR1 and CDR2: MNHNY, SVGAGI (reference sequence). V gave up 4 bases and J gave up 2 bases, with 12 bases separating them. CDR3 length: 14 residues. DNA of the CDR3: TGTGCCAGCAGTTTCCCGGACTTAACCTACGAGCAGTACTTC. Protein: CASSFPDLTYEQYF.